A selection of T cell receptor beta chains follows, all from one sample in a study of cytomegalovirus exposure and HLA in healthy donors. The data were produced by immunoSEQ multiplex PCR, yet TCRdb's version contains in-frame clones alone and is incomplete. The sample yields 90,000 to 120,000 clones, roughly 72% seen once. The sequenced sample was PBMCs. The origin of the receptors is a man aged 25 to 40 in good health and CMV-seronegative. Each CDR3 is given with its conserved first and last residue. The order of the fields is D gene, clone size, J gene, V gene, CDR3 protein, CDR3 DNA. The D gene is left open where the match is weak. For some rows the clone size is stated as once, few or many, or as a class when expanded; others skip it.

TRBD1	-	TRBJ2-3	TRBV4-1	CASSQPDRGDTQYF	TGCGCCAGCAGCCAGCCCGACAGGGGGGATACGCAGTATTTT
TRBD2	few	TRBJ2-1	TRBV7-8	CASSLDGTSGYNEQFF	TGTGCCAGCAGCTTAGATGGGACTAGCGGATACAATGAGCAGTTCTTC
TRBD2	-	TRBJ2-3	TRBV19	CASMTGGSDTQYF	TGTGCCAGTATGACGGGAGGGTCAGATACGCAGTATTTT
TRBD1	-	TRBJ2-3	TRBV10-1	CASSADRGLSTQYF	TGCGCCAGCAGCGCGGACAGGGGGCTTAGTACGCAGTATTTT
TRBD1	-	TRBJ2-3	TRBV10-3	CAISGRRDSSSDTQYF	TGTGCCATCAGTGGCCGCCGGGACAGCTCTTCAGATACGCAGTATTTT
TRBD2	-	TRBJ2-3	TRBV7-2	CASSSIAGRSTDTQYF	TGTGCCAGCAGCAGTATAGCGGGGCGTAGCACAGATACGCAGTATTTT
-	-	TRBJ2-7	TRBV5-1	CASSLGPSGEQYF	TGCGCCAGCAGCTTGGGACCTTCGGGCGAGCAGTACTTC
-	-	TRBJ2-3	TRBV2	CASQSGKNTDTQYF	TGTGCCAGCCAGAGCGGAAAGAACACAGATACGCAGTATTTT
TRBD1	once	TRBJ1-5	TRBV2	CASRGQGISNQPQHF	TGTGCCAGCAGGGGACAGGGGATTAGCAATCAGCCCCAGCATTTT
-	-	TRBJ2-1	TRBV21-1	CASSKDGNGVDNEQFF	TGTGCCAGCAGCAAAGACGGAAACGGGGTGGATAATGAGCAGTTCTTC
TRBD2	-	TRBJ2-1	TRBV4-2	CASSQDTLAGAYNEQFF	TGTGCCAGCAGCCAAGATACCCTAGCGGGAGCCTACAATGAGCAGTTCTTC
TRBD1	few	TRBJ1-4	TRBV19	CASSIWAGGSTNEKLFF	TGTGCCAGTAGTATTTGGGCAGGGGGCTCGACTAATGAAAAACTGTTTTTT
-	-	TRBJ1-1	TRBV2	CASSLQGLMNTEAFF	TGTGCCAGCAGCCTCCAGGGGCTCATGAACACTGAAGCTTTCTTT
-	-	TRBJ2-1	TRBV19	CASQKTLNRNEQFF	TGTGCCAGTCAAAAAACCTTAAACAGGAATGAGCAGTTCTTC
-	-	TRBJ1-2	TRBV18	CASSPRGVGYGYTF	TGTGCCAGCTCACCACGGGGAGTTGGCTATGGCTACACCTTC
-	few	TRBJ2-2	TRBV16	CASSQSSAANTGELFF	TGTGCCAGCAGCCAATCTAGCGCAGCGAACACCGGGGAGCTGTTTTTT
TRBD1	-	TRBJ2-7	TRBV4-1	CASSQDMGQGYEQYF	TGCGCCAGCAGCCAAGATATGGGACAGGGCTACGAGCAGTACTTC
TRBD1	-	TRBJ1-2	TRBV28	CASTEPGQGALDYGYTF	TGTGCCAGCACCGAACCGGGACAGGGGGCGTTGGACTATGGCTACACCTTC
TRBD1	-	TRBJ2-1	TRBV6-5	CASSYAGQGYNEQFF	TGTGCCAGCAGTTACGCCGGACAGGGGTACAATGAGCAGTTCTTC
-	-	TRBJ2-1	TRBV2	CAITRLNEQFF	TGTGCCATCACTAGGCTCAATGAGCAGTTCTTC
TRBD1	-	TRBJ1-4	TRBV5-1	CASSPGQGGVNEKLFF	TGCGCCAGCAGCCCTGGACAGGGCGGGGTTAATGAAAAACTGTTTTTT
-	-	TRBJ1-3	TRBV5-1	CASSLMAVTSGNTIYF	TGCGCCAGCAGCTTGATGGCTGTAACCTCTGGAAACACCATATATTTT
-	-	TRBJ1-1	TRBV29-1	CSGSQGSNTEAFF	TGCAGCGGATCCCAGGGGAGTAATACTGAAGCTTTCTTT
TRBD2	few	TRBJ2-1	TRBV14	CASSQPTSGSYNEQFF	TGTGCCAGCAGCCAACCCACTAGCGGTTCCTACAATGAGCAGTTCTTC
-	-	TRBJ1-5	TRBV18	CASSPRGGDNQPQHF	TGTGCCAGCTCACCACGGGGGGGTGACAATCAGCCCCAGCATTTT
-	-	TRBJ1-2	TRBV5-1	CASSPGQIFYGYTF	TGCGCCAGCAGCCCCGGACAGATTTTCTATGGCTACACCTTC
-	-	TRBJ1-1	TRBV9	CASSVGRTHTEAFF	TGTGCCAGCAGCGTAGGCAGAACGCACACTGAAGCTTTCTTT
TRBD2	-	TRBJ2-7	TRBV6-5	CARFGLAGVSYEQYF	TGTGCCAGATTCGGACTAGCGGGAGTGAGCTACGAGCAGTACTTC
-	-	TRBJ2-7	TRBV30	CAWSRTALYEQYF	TGTGCCTGGAGTCGGACAGCCCTCTACGAGCAGTACTTC
-	few	TRBJ1-2	TRBV21-1	CASSKGEVTGANGDKDGYTF	TGTGCCAGCAGCAAAGGGGAGGTGACAGGGGCCAATGGAGATAAGGATGGCTACACCTTC
TRBD1	-	TRBJ2-6	TRBV5-6	CASSRITRGSGANVLTF	TGTGCCAGCAGCCGAATAACCAGGGGGTCAGGGGCCAACGTCCTGACTTTC
-	-	TRBJ2-7	TRBV11-2	CASSSNREGEQYF	TGTGCCAGCAGCTCCAACAGGGAAGGCGAGCAGTACTTC
-	-	TRBJ1-2	TRBV5-1	CASSLVYGEHYGYTF	TGCGCCAGCAGCTTGGTGTACGGGGAACACTATGGCTACACCTTC
TRBD1	-	TRBJ2-1	TRBV6-1	CASSWDRGSYNEQFF	TGTGCCAGCAGTTGGGACAGGGGATCCTACAATGAGCAGTTCTTC
-	-	TRBJ1-2	TRBV7-9	CASSPQPNYGYTF	TGTGCCAGCAGCCCACAGCCGAACTATGGCTACACCTTC
TRBD2	-	TRBJ2-1	TRBV7-9	CASSLNLALAGNVHEQFF	TGTGCCAGCAGCTTAAACCTGGCCTTAGCGGGGAACGTGCATGAGCAGTTCTTC
TRBD2	-	TRBJ2-3	TRBV28	CASSFISSGRAQRDTQYF	TGTGCCAGCAGTTTTATAAGTAGCGGGAGGGCCCAGCGAGATACGCAGTATTTT
TRBD2	-	TRBJ2-3	TRBV7-6	CASSSGLAVVSTDTQYF	TGTGCCAGCAGCTCGGGACTAGCGGTAGTATCTACAGATACGCAGTATTTT
-	-	TRBJ2-1	TRBV29-1	CSASKMGVGNEQFF	TGCAGCGCCTCCAAGATGGGAGTGGGTAATGAGCAGTTCTTC
-	-	TRBJ2-5	TRBV10-3	CAISNTGGSVETQYF	TGTGCCATCAGCAATACCGGCGGAAGCGTGGAGACCCAGTACTTC
TRBD1	-	TRBJ2-3	TRBV10-3	CAISEGQGAVDTQYF	TGTGCCATCAGTGAGGGACAGGGGGCCGTAGATACGCAGTATTTT
TRBD2	-	TRBJ2-7	TRBV30	CALRWAGGPSYEQYF	TGTGCCCTTAGGTGGGCGGGAGGGCCTTCCTACGAGCAGTACTTC
-	once	TRBJ1-6	TRBV6-1	CASDPQVQNNSPLHF	TGTGCCAGCGACCCCCAGGTACAGAATAATTCACCCCTCCACTTT
-	-	TRBJ2-3	TRBV11-2	CASSLGGKGHADTQYF	TGTGCCAGCAGCCTCGGGGGAAAGGGCCACGCAGATACGCAGTATTTT
TRBD1	-	TRBJ1-1	TRBV5-4	CASSLVQGAAFF	TGTGCCAGCAGCTTGGTTCAGGGGGCGGCTTTCTTT
-	-	TRBJ2-6	TRBV10-3	CAISVGEPTGANVLTF	TGTGCCATCAGTGTGGGAGAGCCGACTGGGGCCAACGTCCTGACTTTC